This TCR beta chain emerged from a study of blood T cells in healthy people across ages. General study findings and limits: The diversity estimates, figures obtained from one million T cells, were considered underestimates.

Donors each provided about 10 milliliters of peripheral blood. The germline V gene encodes CDR1 ENHRY and CDR2 SYGVKD. The CDR3 contains 15 residues. V was cut by 3 bases and J by 1 base, with 11 bases left in between. In the case of this clonotype: What it recognizes is unknown.

The use of a sample-barcoded 5' primer and a J-beta primer mix characterized a second PCR of roughly 6 to 11 cycles. TCRdb passed the 5' RACE reads through MiXCR, listing each CDR3 protein once. The profile covers 1.2 million to 1.5 million distinct CDR3 sequences, with 42% appearing a single time and approximately 7.9% taken by the ten largest. The sequencing sample was made of blood. This TCR derives from a woman aged 18-29 years in good health. This chain connects TRBV10-3 to TRBJ2-3; weak D call: TRBD2 (5 bases). The DNA for the CDR3 is TGTGCCATCAGTGAAGAGGGCTCTCGCACAGATACGCAGTATTTT. Translated, it gives CAISEEGSRTDTQYF.